This TCR beta chain comes out of a study of long-term antiretroviral therapy in people with HIV. Study overall: The 2015 recommendation for immediate ART came about a decade after the earliest samples. Study-wide results and limits: Neither ART adherence, viral resistance nor therapy changes were documented. Compared with controls, HIV repertoires showed narrower CDR3 length ranges.

Sequencing used immunoSEQ v3.0 at survey level. Clones were sequenced by immunoSEQ multiplex PCR, and TCRdb holds only the in-frame ones, with some missing. The sample has tens of thousands of clones; 80% to 95% are singletons. V lost 3 bases, J lost 0 bases, and 7 bases lay in between. There are 14 residues in the CDR3. Germline loops: CDR1 SGDLS, CDR2 YYNGEE. Note on this clone: As yet, its antigen is unknown.

The origin of this receptor is a woman in her thirties or forties with HIV. The sample consisted of unsorted PBMCs, taken roughly 5 years after starting antiretroviral therapy. The rearrangement joins TRBV9 to TRBJ2-1; no definite D call. CDR3 in amino acids: CASSATGSYNEQFF. As DNA, the CDR3 is TGTGCCAGCAGCGCGACTGGCTCCTACAATGAGCAGTTCTTC.